Listed below are T cell receptor beta chains from one sample, sequenced in a study of cytomegalovirus exposure and HLA in healthy donors. Data came from immunoSEQ multiplex PCR; TCRdb stores just in-frame clones and leaves some out. The data hold 220,000 or so clones, with roughly 75% observed a single time. What was sequenced was PBMCs. The receptors derive from a woman aged 30 to 39 in good health and CMV-seronegative. Both conserved end residues are trimmed from each CDR3. Clone size appears in some rows only: once, few, many, or a class for an expanded clone.

CDR3: VSSVRGSRGSGNTIY
size: few
V: TRBV6-1

CDR3: ASSYPGQGMLGYT
size: once
V: TRBV7-8

CDR3: ASSMRDRVNEQY
size: NA
V: TRBV19

CDR3: ASSPRGGVISGNTIY
size: NA
V: TRBV4-2

CDR3: ASGRGSYEQY
size: NA
V: TRBV6-5

CDR3: ASSLRTTNYGYT
size: NA
V: TRBV5-5

CDR3: ASSWDTNTEAF
size: NA
V: TRBV5-1

CDR3: ASSLQAGLNTEAF
size: NA
V: TRBV7-2

CDR3: ASSLSTAGTGELF
size: NA
V: TRBV7-3

CDR3: ASSIVVFTDTQY
size: NA
V: TRBV19

CDR3: ASSLDRGTEAF
size: NA
V: TRBV7-3

CDR3: DSSEREFNEQF
size: few
V: TRBV9

CDR3: ASSISGMGNEQF
size: NA
V: TRBV7-7

CDR3: AWSVQGAMNSPLH
size: NA
V: TRBV30

CDR3: ASSYDLSAYEQY
size: NA
V: TRBV6-5

CDR3: ASSVGTSGGETQY
size: few
V: TRBV9

CDR3: ASSFAGSSHEQY
size: few
V: TRBV5-4

CDR3: ASTSRTGGGGSYLVGYT
size: NA
V: TRBV27

CDR3: ASSGTGLDTQY
size: NA
V: TRBV5-4

CDR3: ASSWTGNSPLH
size: NA
V: TRBV7-9

CDR3: ASSLPGYSYGYT
size: NA
V: TRBV5-6

CDR3: ASSQAESVPDTQY
size: NA
V: TRBV4-2

CDR3: ASSAGQNYGYT
size: NA
V: TRBV7-2

CDR3: ASSFLLGPNTGELF
size: NA
V: TRBV5-1

CDR3: ASTRTGSSYNEQF
size: NA
V: TRBV19

CDR3: ASSEMALSSYEQY
size: NA
V: TRBV2

CDR3: ASSHRDRGHADTQY
size: NA
V: TRBV23-1

CDR3: ASTDRQGLNTEAF
size: few
V: TRBV6-5

CDR3: ASSVEGDRSYEQY
size: NA
V: TRBV9

CDR3: ASSASGGAGDTQY
size: NA
V: TRBV9

CDR3: ASSYGRLNSNQPQH
size: NA
V: TRBV6-6

CDR3: ASSPSGEANVLT
size: NA
V: TRBV6-1

CDR3: ASSYEPGTSGSNEQF
size: once
V: TRBV5-1

CDR3: ASSEDRGRGGYT
size: NA
V: TRBV2

CDR3: ASSPTTVNTEAF
size: NA
V: TRBV5-1

CDR3: ASSLIGGNTEAF
size: few
V: TRBV11-3

CDR3: ASSERIRGQTYEQY
size: NA
V: TRBV6-1

CDR3: AWSVRGLRGEQF
size: NA
V: TRBV30

CDR3: AWSVEANYGYT
size: NA
V: TRBV30

CDR3: ASSPTDVGDYGYT
size: NA
V: TRBV18

CDR3: ASSLRTGATGELF
size: NA
V: TRBV7-8

CDR3: AWSVLAGVPETQY
size: NA
V: TRBV30

CDR3: ASSVRQSEADEQF
size: once
V: TRBV2

CDR3: ASSQTGTSGEQF
size: NA
V: TRBV6-5

CDR3: ASSPNRGPNTEAF
size: NA
V: TRBV19

CDR3: ASSTQWDREAF
size: NA
V: TRBV7-2

CDR3: ASSFRTSVDTQY
size: NA
V: TRBV7-9